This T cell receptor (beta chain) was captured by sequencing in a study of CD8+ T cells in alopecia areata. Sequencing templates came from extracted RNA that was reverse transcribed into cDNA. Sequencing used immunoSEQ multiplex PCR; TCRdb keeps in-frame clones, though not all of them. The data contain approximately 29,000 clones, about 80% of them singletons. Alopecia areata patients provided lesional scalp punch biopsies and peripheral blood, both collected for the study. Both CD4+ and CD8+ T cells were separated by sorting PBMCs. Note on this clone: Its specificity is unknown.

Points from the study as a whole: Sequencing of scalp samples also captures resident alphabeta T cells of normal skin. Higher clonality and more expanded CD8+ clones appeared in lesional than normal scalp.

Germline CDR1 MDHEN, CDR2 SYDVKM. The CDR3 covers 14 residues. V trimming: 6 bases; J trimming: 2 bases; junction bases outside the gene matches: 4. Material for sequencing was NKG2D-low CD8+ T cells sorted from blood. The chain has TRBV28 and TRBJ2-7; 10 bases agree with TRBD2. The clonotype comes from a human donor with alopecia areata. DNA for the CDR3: TGTGCCAGCAGAGTACTAGCGGGGACCTACGAGCAGTACTTC. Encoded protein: CASRVLAGTYEQYF.